These 19 T cell receptor beta chains share one sample of origin, sequenced in a study of Ad26.COV2.S vaccination and SARS-CoV-2 variants. Only in-frame clones appear in the TCRdb table, and some are missing; sequencing was by immunoSEQ multiplex PCR. The table lists approximately 480,000 clones, about 83% of them singletons. The treatment here: some 20 received Ad26.COV2.S at low or high dose, single or two shots; five or six received placebo; per-sample allocation not given. Day 63 following the first vaccine or placebo injection was when the samples were taken. Specimen: peripheral blood, collected in a trial of Ad26.COV2.S vaccine versus placebo. These receptors were obtained from a person between 18 and 59 years old who received the Ad26.COV2.S COVID-19 vaccine or a placebo.

The chain recombines TRBV28 with TRBJ1-6; possibly TRBD1 for D (6 bases). V was shortened by 0 bases and J by 9 bases, with 15 bases between the two germline ends. Germline V CDR1 and CDR2: MDHEN, SYDVKM. This CDR3 is built from 16 residues. The CDR3 reads CASSLWGRGDSSPLHF. As DNA, the CDR3 is TGTGCCAGCAGTTTATGGGGGAGGGGGGATAGTTCACCCCTCCACTTT.

The chain couples TRBV7-8 to TRBJ1-1, with 7 bases that match TRBD1. This CDR3 is 15 amino acids long. Germline CDR1 is SGHVS and CDR2 is FQNEAQ. The V gene end was trimmed by 5 bases and the J gene end by 0 bases; junction bases not matched to a gene: 6. The CDR3 nucleotides read TGTGCCAGCAGCCAGACAGGGACAATGAACACTGAAGCTTTCTTT. Translated, it gives CASSQTGTMNTEAFF.

The V and J genes are TRBV2 and TRBJ1-5; no reliable D call. The ends were cut back, 1 base at V and 6 bases at J, with 10 bases in the middle. Germline CDR1 is SNHLY and CDR2 is FYNNEI. CDR3 length: 14 residues. DNA for the CDR3: TGTGCCAGCAGTGAAGAGAGGGTTTCTCAGCCCCAGCATTTT. It yields the protein CASSEERVSQPQHF.

The chain is built from TRBV27 and TRBJ1-2; D remains ambiguous. The CDR3 is made up of 12 amino acids. V dropped 6 bases and J dropped 2 bases, with 7 bases sitting between them. Per germline, CDR1 MNHEY and CDR2 SMNVEV (reference sequence). The CDR3 loop is CASRDKNYGYTF. CDR3 DNA sequence: TGTGCCAGCAGAGACAAAAACTATGGCTACACCTTC.

Turning to this clone: This sample also contains other DNA sequences that code for the same CDR3. The gene calls are TRBV28 and TRBJ2-7; 14 bases are shared with TRBD2. The J segment lost 4 bases and the V segment lost 2 bases, leaving 1 base of the junction unmatched. The CDR3 sequence is 15 residues long. Germline CDR1 is MDHEN and CDR2 is SYDVKM. The CDR3 bases are TGTGCCAGCAGTTTAGGGACTAGCGGGAGTTACGAGCAGTACTTC. Translating gives CASSLGTSGSYEQYF.

This chain links TRBV28 with TRBJ1-1; unclear D gene. There are 14 residues in the CDR3. The V end was cut by 6 bases, the J end by 1 base, with 12 bases between. Germline CDR1 and CDR2: MDHEN and SYDVKM. CDR3 sequence (DNA): TGTGCCAGCAGCGGGCTTTTGAGGAACACTGAAGCTTTCTTT. Encoded protein: CASSGLLRNTEAFF.

The table lists this clone with a count of one. The chain combines TRBV5-8 with TRBJ2-7, with 9 bases identical to TRBD1. The ends lost 2 bases at V and 7 bases at J; junction bases unmatched: 10. Germline V lookup: CDR1 SGHTS, CDR2 YDEGEE. This CDR3 is built from 15 residues. CDR3 DNA: TGTGCCAGCAGCTTCCGGGACAGGGTATCGAATGAGCAGTACTTC. Residues: CASSFRDRVSNEQYF.

The V gene is TRBV5-5, the J gene TRBJ1-1, with D maybe TRBD1 (5 bases). Germline lookup yields CDR1 SGHKS and CDR2 YYEKEE (reference sequence). The CDR3 has 17 residues. Trimming pared 4 bases from V and 1 base from J, leaving 20 bases between. CDR3 amino acids: CASSLNYAGTGNTEAFF. The CDR3 DNA reads TGTGCCAGCAGCCTAAACTATGCCGGGACGGGGAACACTGAAGCTTTCTTT.

Points on this clone: The sample has other DNA sequences that encode this CDR3 too. The V gene is TRBV20-1, the J gene TRBJ1-1; the D is unclear. Germline CDR1 is DFQATT and CDR2 is SNEGSKA (reference sequence). Deletions cut 6 bases from V and 1 base from J, with 6 bases between. The CDR3 runs 11 residues. CDR3 sequence: CSAWGNTEAFF. CDR3 in DNA: TGCAGTGCCTGGGGGAACACTGAAGCTTTCTTT.

The chain recombines TRBV9 with TRBJ1-5; the D is unclear. Germline V gene lookup returns CDR1 SGDLS and CDR2 YYNGEE. CDR3 length equals 13 residues. The V end was cut by 1 base, the J end by 4 bases, with 6 bases between. CDR3: CASSVSGNQPQHF. As DNA, the CDR3 is TGTGCCAGCAGCGTATCGGGAAATCAGCCCCAGCATTTT.

The V call is TRBV28, the J call TRBJ2-5; 8 bases align to TRBD1. The CDR3 spans 16 residues. The germline V gene encodes CDR1 MDHEN and CDR2 SYDVKM. After removal of 6 bases from V and 3 bases from J, the junction contained 12 bases not matched to a gene. The CDR3 region is CASRHLLQGGKETQYF. The CDR3 DNA follows: TGTGCCAGCAGGCATCTTTTACAGGGGGGTAAAGAGACCCAGTACTTC.

The chain joins TRBV10-3 to TRBJ2-1; the match to TRBD2 covers 12 bases. The junction had 6 bases not matched to a gene; V was cut back by 4 bases and J by 8 bases. Germline V gene data show CDR1 as ENHRY and CDR2 as SYGVKD. This CDR3 has 15 amino acids. The CDR3 spells CAISGVGTSGYEQFF. As DNA, the CDR3 is TGTGCCATCAGTGGGGTCGGGACTAGCGGGTATGAGCAGTTCTTC.

This sequence joins TRBV5-1 and TRBJ2-3; 14 nucleotides match TRBD2. Per germline, CDR1 SGHRS and CDR2 YFSETQ. There are 16 residues in the CDR3. Trimming cost V 4 bases and J 3 bases; bases outside gene matches: 4. The chain's CDR3 is CASSHRTSGRTDTQYF. The CDR3 nucleotides are TGCGCCAGCAGCCATAGGACTAGCGGGAGGACAGATACGCAGTATTTT.

This chain uses TRBV11-3 with TRBJ2-1, with D uncertain. V gave up 1 base and J gave up 10 bases, with 11 bases separating them. The CDR3 contains 13 residues. Germline V CDR1 and CDR2: SGHNT, YENEEA. CDR3 sequence: CASSLGTGIEQFF. CDR3 coding DNA: TGTGCCAGCAGCTTAGGGACGGGCATAGAGCAGTTCTTC.

This chain connects TRBV5-1 to TRBJ2-3, with no clear D. V was pared by 0 bases and J by 1 base, with 9 bases between. Per germline, CDR1 SGHRS and CDR2 YFSETQ. The length of the CDR3 is 15 residues. The CDR3 nucleotides are TGCGCCAGCAGCTTGGCTCCGTTAGGCACAGATACGCAGTATTTT. It yields the protein CASSLAPLGTDTQYF.

J is TRBJ2-7 and V is TRBV5-1; tentatively, D is TRBD2 (5 bases). The ends were cut back, 4 bases at V and 2 bases at J, with 7 bases in the middle. The CDR3 extends over 12 amino acids. Per the germline V gene, CDR1 is SGHRS and CDR2 is YFSETQ. Written as DNA, the CDR3 is TGCGCCAGCAGCCCCGGGGCCTACGAGCAGTACTTC. It specifies CASSPGAYEQYF.

V and J are TRBV19 and TRBJ2-7, with TRBD1 matching over 10 bases. V lost 5 bases and J lost 6; bases outside the gene matches: 10. The CDR3 runs to 15 residues. Germline loops: CDR1 LNHDA, CDR2 SQIVND (reference sequence). The CDR3 is CASSERDRGTSEQYF. Here the CDR3 DNA reads TGTGCCAGTAGTGAACGGGACAGGGGAACCAGCGAGCAGTACTTC.

The chain carries TRBV12-3 or TRBV12-4 and TRBJ2-1; D gene uncertain. V gave up 2 bases and J gave up 7 bases, with 9 bases separating them. The CDR3 runs 13 residues. CDR3 nucleotide sequence: TGTGCCAGCAGTTTATTTTCGCAGAATGAGCAGTTCTTC. Translation gives CASSLFSQNEQFF.

The chain links TRBV7-9 to TRBJ2-7, with D possibly TRBD1 on 6 matching bases. Germline loops: CDR1 SEHNR, CDR2 FQNEAQ (reference sequence). This CDR3 spans 12 amino acids. Trimming cost V 5 bases and J 6 bases, with 11 bases left between them. The DNA for the CDR3 is TGTGCCAGCAGCCTACAGGGTGGCGAGCAGTACTTC. Translating gives CASSLQGGEQYF. Looking up the rest from reference TRBV7-9 and TRBJ2-7 gives the full variable domain: DTGVSQNPRHKITKRGQNVTFRCDPISEHNRLYWYRQTLGQGPEFLTYFQNEAQLEKSRLLSDRFSAERPKGSFSTLEIQRTEQGDSAMYLCASSLQGGEQYFGPGTRLTVT.